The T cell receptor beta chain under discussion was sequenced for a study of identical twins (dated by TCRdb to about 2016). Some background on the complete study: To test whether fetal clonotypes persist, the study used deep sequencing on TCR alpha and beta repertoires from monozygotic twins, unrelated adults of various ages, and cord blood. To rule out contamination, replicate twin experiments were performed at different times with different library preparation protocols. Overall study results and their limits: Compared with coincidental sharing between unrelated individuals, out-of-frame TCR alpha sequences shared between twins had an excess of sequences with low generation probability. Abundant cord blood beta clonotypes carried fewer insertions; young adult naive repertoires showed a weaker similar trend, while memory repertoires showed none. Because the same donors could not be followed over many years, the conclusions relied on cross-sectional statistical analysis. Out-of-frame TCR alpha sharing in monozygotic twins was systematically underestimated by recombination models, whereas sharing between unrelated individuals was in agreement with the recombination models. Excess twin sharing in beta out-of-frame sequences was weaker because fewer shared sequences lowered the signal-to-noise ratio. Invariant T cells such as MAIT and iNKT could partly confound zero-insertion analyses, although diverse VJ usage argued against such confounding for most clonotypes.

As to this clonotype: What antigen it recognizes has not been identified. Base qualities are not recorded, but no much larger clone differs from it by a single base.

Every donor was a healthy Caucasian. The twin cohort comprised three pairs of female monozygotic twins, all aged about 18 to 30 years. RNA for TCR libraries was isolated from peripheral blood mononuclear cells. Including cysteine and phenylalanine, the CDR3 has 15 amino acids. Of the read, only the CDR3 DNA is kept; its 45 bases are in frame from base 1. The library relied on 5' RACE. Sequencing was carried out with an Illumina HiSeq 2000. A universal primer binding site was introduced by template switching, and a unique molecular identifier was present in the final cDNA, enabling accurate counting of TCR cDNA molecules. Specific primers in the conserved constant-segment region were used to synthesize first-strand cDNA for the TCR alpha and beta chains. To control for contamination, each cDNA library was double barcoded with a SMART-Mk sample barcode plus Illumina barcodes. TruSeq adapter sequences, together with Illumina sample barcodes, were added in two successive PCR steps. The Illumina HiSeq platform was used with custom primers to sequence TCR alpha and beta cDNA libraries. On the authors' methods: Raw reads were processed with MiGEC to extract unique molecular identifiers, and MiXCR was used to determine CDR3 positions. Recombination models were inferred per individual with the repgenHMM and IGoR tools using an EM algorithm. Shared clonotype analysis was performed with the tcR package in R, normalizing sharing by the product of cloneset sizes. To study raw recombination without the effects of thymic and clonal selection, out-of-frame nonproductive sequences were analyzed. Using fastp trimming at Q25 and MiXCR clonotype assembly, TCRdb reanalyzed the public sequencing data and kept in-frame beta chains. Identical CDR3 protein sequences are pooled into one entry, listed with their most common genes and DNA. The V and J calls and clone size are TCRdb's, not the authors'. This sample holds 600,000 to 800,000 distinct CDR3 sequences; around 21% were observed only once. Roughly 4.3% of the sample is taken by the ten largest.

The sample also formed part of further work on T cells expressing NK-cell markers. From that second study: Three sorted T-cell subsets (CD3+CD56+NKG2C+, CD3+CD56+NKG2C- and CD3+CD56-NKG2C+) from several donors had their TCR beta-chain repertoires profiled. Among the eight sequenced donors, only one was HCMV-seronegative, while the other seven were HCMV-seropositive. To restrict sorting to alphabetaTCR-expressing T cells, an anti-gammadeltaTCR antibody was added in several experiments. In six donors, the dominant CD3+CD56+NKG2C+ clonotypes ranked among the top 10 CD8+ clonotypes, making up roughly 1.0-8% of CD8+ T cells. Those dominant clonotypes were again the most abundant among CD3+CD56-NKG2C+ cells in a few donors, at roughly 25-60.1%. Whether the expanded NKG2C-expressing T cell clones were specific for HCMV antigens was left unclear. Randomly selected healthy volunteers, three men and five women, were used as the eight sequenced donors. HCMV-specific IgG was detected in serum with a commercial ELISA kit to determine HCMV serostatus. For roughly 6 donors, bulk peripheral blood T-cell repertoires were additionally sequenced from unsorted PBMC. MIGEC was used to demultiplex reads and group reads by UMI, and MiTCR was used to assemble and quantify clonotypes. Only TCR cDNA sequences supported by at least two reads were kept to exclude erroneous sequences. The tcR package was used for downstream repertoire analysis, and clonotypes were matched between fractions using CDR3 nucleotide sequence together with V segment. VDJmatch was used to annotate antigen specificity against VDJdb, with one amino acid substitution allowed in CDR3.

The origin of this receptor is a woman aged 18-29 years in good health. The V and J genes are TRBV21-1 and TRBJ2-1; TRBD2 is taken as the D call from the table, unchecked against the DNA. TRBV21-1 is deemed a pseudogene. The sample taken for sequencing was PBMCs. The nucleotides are TGTGCCAGCAGCACCACCGGGACTAGCGAGAGGGATCAGTTCTTC. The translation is CASSTTGTSERDQFF.